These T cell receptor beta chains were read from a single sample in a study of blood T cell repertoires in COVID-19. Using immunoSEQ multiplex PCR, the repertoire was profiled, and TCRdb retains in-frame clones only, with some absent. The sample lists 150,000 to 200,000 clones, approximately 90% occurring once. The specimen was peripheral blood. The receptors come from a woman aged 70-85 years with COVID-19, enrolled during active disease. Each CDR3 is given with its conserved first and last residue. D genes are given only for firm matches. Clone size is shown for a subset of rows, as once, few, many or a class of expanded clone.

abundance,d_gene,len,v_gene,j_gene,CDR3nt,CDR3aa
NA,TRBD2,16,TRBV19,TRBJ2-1,TGTGCCAGTAGTATAGGGGGGACTATCTCCTACAATGAGCAGTTCTTC,CASSIGGTISYNEQFF
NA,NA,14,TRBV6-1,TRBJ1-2,TGTGCCAGCAGTGAAGGGTCCAGGGGTTATGGCTACACCTTC,CASSEGSRGYGYTF
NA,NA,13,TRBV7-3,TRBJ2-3,TGTGCCAGCAGCTTAATGGCGGCAGATACGCAGTATTTT,CASSLMAADTQYF
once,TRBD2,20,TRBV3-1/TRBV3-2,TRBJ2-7,TGTGCCAGCAGCCAAGCTAGCCCTAGACTAGCCACCCCCAGATGGTACGAGCAGTACTTC,CASSQASPRLATPRWYEQYF
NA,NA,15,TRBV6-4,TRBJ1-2,TGTGCCAGCAGCGACTTAAACACAGGGAATTATGGCTACACCTTC,CASSDLNTGNYGYTF
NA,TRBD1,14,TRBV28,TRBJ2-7,TGTGCCAGCAGCCCCTTTACAGGGGTCTACGAGCAGTACTTC,CASSPFTGVYEQYF
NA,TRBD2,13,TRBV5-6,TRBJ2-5,TGTGCCAGCAGCTTGATCGGGAGGGAGACCCAGTACTTC,CASSLIGRETQYF
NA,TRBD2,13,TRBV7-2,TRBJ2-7,TGTGCCAGCATGACTAGCGGGTCCTACGAGCAGTACTTC,CASMTSGSYEQYF
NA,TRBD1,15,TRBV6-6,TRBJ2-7,TGTGCCAGCAGCCGCGACAGGGCGAGCTCCTACGAGCAGTACTTC,CASSRDRASSYEQYF
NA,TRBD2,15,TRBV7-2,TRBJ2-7,TGTGCCAGCAGCCCCTTAAGTGGGAGGGCGTACGAGCAGTACTTC,CASSPLSGRAYEQYF
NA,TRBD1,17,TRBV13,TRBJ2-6,TGTGCCAGCAGCCATGGACAGGGGGCGTCTGGGGCCAACGTCCTGACTTTC,CASSHGQGASGANVLTF
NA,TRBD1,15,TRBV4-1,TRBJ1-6,TGCGCCAGCAGTCCTCCGGGACAGGTTCATTCACCCCTCCACTTT,CASSPPGQVHSPLHF
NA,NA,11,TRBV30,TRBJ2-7,TGTGCCTGGCAGGCTACCTACGAGCAGTACTTC,CAWQATYEQYF
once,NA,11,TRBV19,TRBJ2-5,TGTGCCAGTAGTATACTGGAGACCCAGTACTTC,CASSILETQYF
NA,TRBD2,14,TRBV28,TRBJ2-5,TGTGCCAGCAGGACTAGCGGGAGGAGTGAGACCCAGTACTTC,CASRTSGRSETQYF
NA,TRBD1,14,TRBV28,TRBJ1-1,TGTGCCAGCAGTACAAGGGACAGGGATCGTGAAGCTTTCTTT,CASSTRDRDREAFF
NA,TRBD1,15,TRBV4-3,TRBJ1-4,TGCGCCAGCAGCCCGAAATGGGACAGCGAAGAAAAACTGTTTTTT,CASSPKWDSEEKLFF
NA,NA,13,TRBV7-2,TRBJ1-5,TGTGCCAGCAGCGCGGAAAGGAATCAGCCCCAGCATTTT,CASSAERNQPQHF
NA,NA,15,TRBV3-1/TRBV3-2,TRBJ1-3,TGTGCCAGCAGCCCAACTAGGAACTCTGGAAACACCATATATTTT,CASSPTRNSGNTIYF
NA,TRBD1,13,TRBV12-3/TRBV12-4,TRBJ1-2,TGTGCCAGCAGCCACGGACAGGGAAATGGCTACACCTTC,CASSHGQGNGYTF
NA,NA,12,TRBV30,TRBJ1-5,TGTGCCTGGAGTGTACGCAGGGAGCCCCAGCATTTT,CAWSVRREPQHF